This passage covers 8 T cell receptor beta chains from one sample sequenced in a study of post-analysis software for immune sequencing data. Whole-study findings and limits: The five TRBV segments detected at higher frequency in patients than in controls included TRBV5-6, TRBV5-1 and TRBV20-1.

Their specific antigens are unknown. The TCR beta cDNA libraries contained unique molecular identifiers. MiXCR was run by TCRdb on the PCR reads, yielding one entry per CDR3 protein. The repertoire holds roughly 800,000 distinct CDR3 sequences, with approximately 53% as singletons. Material for sequencing was blood. The receptors shown here come from a girl between 5 and 17 years old with multiple sclerosis.

This clonotype was counted between two and nine times. The CDR3 DNA is TGCAGTGCTGGGACAGGGGGCCTGAACGTCTACGAGCAGTACTTC. Its protein is CSAGTGGLNVYEQYF. V and J are TRBV20-1 and TRBJ2-7; the match to TRBD1 covers 12 bases. Germline V gives CDR1 DFQATT, CDR2 SNEGSKA (reference sequence). With V trimmed by 5 bases and J by 3 bases, 8 bases remained unmatched. This CDR3 contains 15 residues.

The chain recombines TRBV29-1 with TRBJ2-5; D may correspond to TRBD1 or TRBD2 (9 bases each). The CDR3 is made up of 19 amino acids. Germline V gives CDR1 SQVTM, CDR2 ANQGSEA. V gave up 1 base and J gave up 4 bases, with 28 bases separating them. The CDR3 nucleotides read TGCAGCGTTGAAGGGTCGGGACAGGGACTAGCCCAACCTCGAGAGACCCAGTACTTC. It encodes CSVEGSGQGLAQPRETQYF. The whole variable domain, filled in from reference TRBV29-1 and TRBJ2-5, reads SAVISQKPSRDICQRGTSLTIQCQVDSQVTMMFWYRQQPGQSLTLIATANQGSEATYESGFVIDKFPISRPNLTFSTLTVSNMSPEDSSIYLCSVEGSGQGLAQPRETQYFGPGTRLLVL.

This clonotype was observed a handful of times. V and J are TRBV10-1 and TRBJ1-1; D possibly corresponds to TRBD1 (5 bases). This CDR3 region has 18 residues. Germline CDR1 WNHNN, CDR2 SYGVQD (reference sequence). With 2 bases removed from V and 4 bases from J, the gap between germline ends came to 23 bases. CDR3 sequence reads: CASSETDLAMGQPTEAFF. The CDR3, as DNA: TGCGCCAGCAGTGAGACGGACTTGGCCATGGGGCAGCCCACTGAAGCTTTCTTT.

The chain is built from TRBV29-1 and TRBJ2-3; 7 bases agree with TRBD1. This CDR3 has 12 residues. Germline V gene data show CDR1 as SQVTM and CDR2 as ANQGSEA. The ends lost 6 bases at V and 6 bases at J; junction bases unmatched: 6. CDR3 bases: TGCAGCGTGGATGACAGGGTTGATACGCAGTATTTT. It translates to CSVDDRVDTQYF.

The DNA for the CDR3 is TGTGCCAGCAGTTACTTGGGGGTGAGGGATGAGCAGTTCTTC. Translation: CASSYLGVRDEQFF. V usage is TRBV6-2 or TRBV6-3 and J usage is TRBJ2-1; D tentatively reads TRBD1 or TRBD2 (5 bases each). Germline V gene sequence: CDR1 MNHEY, CDR2 SVGEGT. V was clipped by 1 base and J by 8 bases, with 12 bases between them. This CDR3 has 14 residues.

The chain employs TRBV6-5 and TRBJ2-7, with D possibly matching TRBD1 (6 bases). This CDR3 has 15 amino acids. Germline-derived CDR1 and CDR2 are MNHEY and SVGAGI. The V end lost 0 bases, the J end lost 3 bases, and 12 bases lay between the germline ends. This CDR3 is CASSYSTGLGYEQYF. Here the CDR3 DNA reads TGTGCCAGCAGTTACTCGACAGGTCTCGGCTACGAGCAGTACTTC.

The chain recombines TRBV7-2 with TRBJ2-7; D gene uncertain. Trimming stripped 7 bases from V and 1 base from J, with 17 bases between. Germline V gene sequence: CDR1 SGHTA, CDR2 FQGNSA. This CDR3 comprises 15 residues. The CDR3: CASTRGWGASYEQYF. The CDR3 DNA reads TGTGCCAGCACCCGAGGCTGGGGTGCATCCTACGAGCAGTACTTC.

V and J are TRBV18 and TRBJ1-5; no definite D call. The CDR3 is 14 amino acids. Germline CDR1 reads KGHSH; CDR2 reads LQKENI. Trimming took 2 bases from V and 3 from J, leaving 8 bases between them. CDR3 coding DNA: TGTGCCAGCTCACCAGGGGTTAACAATCAGCCCCAGCATTTT. Protein sequence: CASSPGVNNQPQHF.